This T cell receptor beta chain was identified during a study of cytomegalovirus exposure and HLA in healthy donors. About the research overall: Previous work identified around 120 million unique TCR beta sequences from 150 million to 200 million T cells. Regarding the study as a whole: Researchers had no immune exposure information except CMV serostatus available. Later analysis showed most CMV-associated TCR beta chains appearing HLA-restricted.

This CDR3 comprises 16 residues. Germline CDR1 is MNHEY and CDR2 is SMNVEV (reference sequence). V was cut by 1 base and J by 6 bases, with 15 bases left in between. As to this clone: What it recognizes is unknown.

At collection, donors were nominally healthy, but unrecorded immune exposures were probable. Use of 60 Vbeta and 13 Jbeta primers characterized the PCR. Profiling relied on immunoSEQ multiplex PCR, and the TCRdb table lists in-frame clones only, not all of them. The sample includes about 110,000 clones, more than 65% of them seen just once. V gene TRBV27 combines with J gene TRBJ2-2, with D perhaps matching TRBD2 (6 bases). This clonotype was sampled from a young man in good health and CMV-seropositive. The sample was PBMCs. The CDR3 bases are TGTGCCAGCAGTTTATATGCGGGGACGCCCCCCGGGGAGCTGTTTTTT. It encodes CASSLYAGTPPGELFF.